What follows are 2 T cell receptor beta chains derived from one specimen sequenced in a study of cytomegalovirus exposure and HLA in healthy donors. The PCR ran on 60 Vbeta and 13 Jbeta primers. Sequencing was performed with immunoSEQ multiplex PCR; in TCRdb, only in-frame clones are kept and a portion is missing. The sample records about 95,000 clones, around four fifths being singletons. The source material was PBMCs. These receptors all come from a woman aged 35 to 49 in good health and CMV-seronegative.

This clone was counted a single time. The rearrangement links TRBV19 to TRBJ1-2; 8 bases map to TRBD1. CDR3 length equals 15 residues. The germline CDR1 and CDR2 sequences are LNHDA and SQIVND (reference sequence). V trimming: 6 bases; J trimming: 3 bases; junction bases outside the gene matches: 9. CDR3 protein: CASSYGQGLDYGYTF. CDR3 sequence (DNA): TGTGCCAGTAGCTACGGACAGGGTCTCGACTATGGCTACACCTTC.

V is TRBV2 and J is TRBJ2-1; 7 positions agree with TRBD1. From germline, CDR1 is SNHLY and CDR2 FYNNEI. This CDR3 is built from 12 residues. J lost 9 bases, V lost 7 bases, and 6 bases had no gene match. The CDR3 sequence is CASTLTGTEQFF. The CDR3 DNA reads as TGTGCCAGCACCTTGACAGGGACTGAGCAGTTCTTC.